The 14 T cell receptor beta chains listed next were all sequenced from one sample in a study of shared clonotypes between healthy human individuals. TCRdb's table, derived via immunoSEQ multiplex PCR, lists solely in-frame clones and lacks some. This table has approximately 1,000,000 clones, approximately 80% appearing once. Sequencing used memory CD4+ T cells from PBMCs. This sample's subset: CD45RA-negative fraction. These TCRs come from a man aged 18 to 29 in good health. Some clones in this sample may be carry-over from other donors' samples.

The rearrangement links TRBV27 to TRBJ2-7, with D hard to call. This CDR3 has 16 amino acids. V was clipped by 6 bases and J by 2 bases, with 20 bases between them. Per germline, CDR1 MNHEY and CDR2 SMNVEV (reference sequence). The CDR3 nucleotides are TGTGCCAGCAGCCCCGCCATTGGGCAGAGAGCCTACGAGCAGTACTTC. It translates to CASSPAIGQRAYEQYF.

This clone was picked up a small number of times. The V and J genes are TRBV5-5 and TRBJ2-7; 8 bases fit TRBD2. There are 14 residues in the CDR3. Germline trimming cut 4 bases from V and 6 bases from J; bases unmatched to any gene: 9. Germline lookup yields CDR1 SGHKS and CDR2 YYEKEE (reference sequence). As DNA, the CDR3 is TGTGCCAGCAGCCGACCGGGAGGGTCGGGCGAGCAGTACTTC. Translated: CASSRPGGSGEQYF.

This chain joins TRBV7-3 and TRBJ2-2, with TRBD2 matching over 8 bases. The J segment lost 0 bases and the V segment lost 2 bases, leaving 8 bases of the junction unmatched. CDR1 is SGHTA, CDR2 FQGTGA, per germline. The CDR3 covers 18 residues. CDR3 coding DNA: TGTGCCAGCAGCTTAGTACCGGGAGGGCGCTCGAACACCGGGGAGCTGTTTTTT. Translated: CASSLVPGGRSNTGELFF.

The V gene is TRBV5-1, the J gene TRBJ1-2; D call uncertain. The V gene lost 6 bases and the J gene lost 2 bases, with 14 bases spanning the gap. CDR3 size: 14 residues. Germline CDR1 and CDR2: SGHRS and YFSETQ. CDR3 in amino acids: CASTSTPSNYGYTF. CDR3 bases: TGCGCCAGCACCTCGACACCTTCGAACTATGGCTACACCTTC.

This clone was recorded at least ten times. This chain joins TRBV27 and TRBJ2-2, with TRBD1 matching over 10 bases. In germline, CDR1 is MNHEY, CDR2 SMNVEV (reference sequence). The J segment lost 6 bases and the V segment lost 6 bases, leaving 1 base of the junction unmatched. CDR3 length equals 13 residues. The CDR3 bases are TGTGCCAGCAGAGGACAGGGGGCCGGGGAGCTGTTTTTT. The encoded protein is CASRGQGAGELFF.

The chain couples TRBV5-8 to TRBJ2-3, with D uncertain. The CDR3 is made up of 14 amino acids. Trimming removed 4 bases at V and 4 bases at J, with 13 bases between. Germline CDR1 reads SGHTS; CDR2 reads YDEGEE. The CDR3 protein is CASSLRLIPDTQYF. In DNA, the CDR3 is TGTGCCAGCAGCCTCAGGCTCATCCCAGATACGCAGTATTTT.

The V call is TRBV5-1, the J call TRBJ2-2, with D perhaps TRBD1 or TRBD2 (5 bases each). The CDR3 length is 14 residues. Germline V gene lookup returns CDR1 SGHRS and CDR2 YFSETQ. The V end was cut by 0 bases, the J end by 4 bases, with 7 bases between. The CDR3 DNA follows: TGCGCCAGCAGCTTGGCTGGGGGCACCGGGGAGCTGTTTTTT. Translation gives CASSLAGGTGELFF.

This clone was observed a single time. CDR3 residues: CASIGRGAGDSYDGYTF. CDR3 nucleotides: TGTGCCAGCATCGGCAGGGGGGCAGGAGATTCTTATGATGGCTACACCTTC. The chain recombines TRBV7-2 with TRBJ1-2, with 7 positions matching TRBD1. CDR3 length: 17 amino acids. Germline CDR1 SGHTA, CDR2 FQGNSA. The ends lost 7 bases at V and 6 bases at J; junction bases unmatched: 20.

The CDR3 DNA sequence: TGTGCCAGCAGTCCAATTAGAGGTTTGGCAGATACGCAGTATTTT. It is translated as CASSPIRGLADTQYF. The chain combines TRBV7-2 with TRBJ2-3; D is uncertain. CDR3 length equals 15 residues. The V end was cut by 6 bases, the J end by 4 bases, with 17 bases between. The germline V gene has CDR1 SGHTA and CDR2 FQGNSA.

Notes on this clone: Other DNA sequences in the sample encode the same CDR3. The V call is TRBV7-9, the J call TRBJ2-7; a possible D gene is TRBD1 (5 bases). This CDR3 is built from 13 residues. V dropped 5 bases and J dropped 3 bases, with 11 bases sitting between them. The germline V gene encodes CDR1 SEHNR and CDR2 FQNEAQ (reference sequence). The CDR3 loop is CASSPGQGYEQYF. DNA for the CDR3: TGTGCCAGCAGCCCCGGACAAGGCTACGAGCAGTACTTC.

This clone was recorded many times. The rearrangement links TRBV7-2 to TRBJ1-6; D gene uncertain. The germline V gene encodes CDR1 SGHTA and CDR2 FQGNSA. The V end lost 7 bases, the J end lost 10 bases, and 11 bases lay between the germline ends. The CDR3 loop spans 12 amino acids. CDR3 bases: TGTGCCAGCACCCAGACAAGCTCACCCCTCCACTTT. It encodes CASTQTSSPLHF. The whole variable domain, filled in from reference TRBV7-2 and TRBJ1-6, reads GAGVSQSPSNKVTEKGKDVELRCDPISGHTALYWYRQSLGQGLEFLIYFQGNSAPDKSGLPSDRFSAERTGGSVSTLTIQRTQQEDSAVYLCASTQTSSPLHFGNGTRLTVT.

This sequence joins TRBV29-1 and TRBJ2-7, with TRBD2 matching over 10 bases. CDR1 and CDR2 from the germline V gene are SQVTM and ANQGSEA. The CDR3 spans 12 residues. V lost 7 bases, J lost 8 bases, and 8 bases stayed unmatched. As DNA, the CDR3 is TGCAGCGCTGAGCGGGAGGGCCGTAAGCAGTACTTC. This gives the protein CSAEREGRKQYF.

V and J are TRBV28 and TRBJ2-5; D is perhaps TRBD2 (6 bases). The CDR3 sequence is 14 residues long. Trimming removed 2 bases from V and 6 bases from J, with 13 bases in between. Germline lookup yields CDR1 MDHEN and CDR2 SYDVKM. The CDR3 spells CASSLTGEVKTQYF. CDR3 bases: TGTGCCAGCAGTTTAACGGGAGAGGTGAAGACCCAGTACTTC.

This chain joins TRBV2 and TRBJ2-4; tentative D call: TRBD1 (7 bases). V was shortened by 6 bases and J by 2 bases, with 14 bases between the two germline ends. CDR3 length: 15 amino acids. The germline CDR1 and CDR2 sequences are SNHLY and FYNNEI. CDR3 residues: CASSRGEITKNIQYF. The CDR3 DNA sequence: TGTGCCAGCAGCAGGGGGGAAATTACCAAAAACATTCAGTACTTC. The entire variable domain, with the rest obtained from reference TRBV2 and TRBJ2-4, is as follows: EPEVTQTPSHQVTQMGQEVILRCVPISNHLYFYWYRQILGQKVEFLVSFYNNEISEKSEIFDDQFSVERPDGSNFTLKIRSTKLEDSAMYFCASSRGEITKNIQYFGAGTRLSVL.